These 29 T cell receptor beta chains came from one sample sequenced in a study of CD8+CD57+ T cells in acquired aplastic anemia. Patients included in sequencing had previously demonstrated CD8+CD57+ cell expansion by flow cytometry. TCR beta VDJ combinations and CDR3 sequences were profiled from genomic DNA. TCRdb recomputed calls from the reads with MiXCR, one row per CDR3 protein. The sample carries 75,000 to 80,000 distinct CDR3 sequences, about 70% recorded once. Input material: sorted CD4+, CD8+, or CD8+CD57+ T cells (not recorded which) from PBMCs. All receptors come from a human donor with aplastic anemia.

Only a few counts were recorded for this clonotype. The chain carries TRBV10-3 and TRBJ2-3; 9 nucleotides match TRBD1. CDR3 size: 14 residues. The J segment lost 4 bases and the V segment lost 10 bases, leaving 9 bases of the junction unmatched. Germline CDR1 reads ENHRY; CDR2 reads SYGVKD. The CDR3 reads CATLWDRAADTQYF. The CDR3 DNA reads TGTGCCACCCTATGGGACAGGGCAGCAGATACGCAGTATTTT.

The rearrangement uses TRBV7-2 and TRBJ2-5, with 8 bases aligning to TRBD1. Germline V gene sequence: CDR1 SGHTA, CDR2 FQGNSA. The junction had 3 bases not matched to a gene; V was cut back by 5 bases and J by 1 base. The CDR3 contains 14 residues. CDR3 sequence reads: CASSLDRGQETQYF. CDR3 bases: TGTGCCAGCAGCCTTGACAGGGGCCAAGAGACCCAGTACTTC.

The V gene is TRBV4-3, the J gene TRBJ2-2, with 7 positions matching TRBD1. The length of the CDR3 is 16 residues. Germline V lookup: CDR1 LGHNA, CDR2 YSLEER. The junction had 7 bases not matched to a gene; V was cut back by 1 base and J by 5 bases. The DNA of the CDR3 is TGCGCCAGCAGCCAAGGACAGGGTACGAGAACCGGGGAGCTGTTTTTT. It translates to CASSQGQGTRTGELFF.

This clonotype has a handful of counts. The CDR3 region is CSVERDSYNEQFF. In nucleotides, the CDR3 is TGCAGCGTTGAACGGGACTCCTACAATGAGCAGTTCTTC. The chain uses TRBV29-1 and TRBJ2-1; TRBD2 might be the D (5 bases). The CDR3 runs to 13 residues. V dropped 2 bases and J dropped 0 bases, with 5 bases sitting between them. CDR1 and CDR2 (germline): SQVTM, ANQGSEA.

V gene TRBV25-1 combines with J gene TRBJ1-6, with a possible D match to TRBD1 (5 bases). Trimming took 3 bases from V and 7 from J, leaving 7 bases between them. This CDR3 spans 13 amino acids. Germline CDR1 is MGHDK and CDR2 is SYGVNS. The CDR3 DNA is TGTGCCAGCAGTGACGGGGCCAATTCACCCCTCCACTTT. Its translation is CASSDGANSPLHF.

V is TRBV20-1 and J is TRBJ2-7, with 8 bases identical to TRBD1. Germline CDR1 DFQATT, CDR2 SNEGSKA (reference sequence). V trimming: 4 bases; J trimming: 5 bases; junction bases outside the gene matches: 10. The CDR3 covers 14 residues. The CDR3 spells CSATKSGGSNEQYF. CDR3 coding DNA: TGCAGTGCTACAAAGTCAGGGGGCTCGAACGAGCAGTACTTC.

V and J are TRBV29-1 and TRBJ1-2; D possibly corresponds to TRBD1 (6 bases). The germline gives CDR1 SQVTM, CDR2 ANQGSEA. The CDR3 covers 13 residues. Trimming removed 1 base from V and 6 bases from J, with 12 bases in between. Here the CDR3 reads CSVEVSRGHGYTF. Here the CDR3 DNA reads TGCAGCGTTGAAGTAAGCAGGGGCCATGGCTACACCTTC.

The rearrangement uses TRBV12-3 or TRBV12-4 and TRBJ2-1; 7 positions match TRBD1. The CDR3 sequence is 12 residues long. Trimming cost V 5 bases and J 8 bases; bases outside gene matches: 3. The CDR3: CASSGTVDEQFF. Written as DNA, the CDR3 is TGTGCCAGCAGTGGGACAGTTGATGAGCAGTTCTTC.

This clonotype was seen a handful of times. The V and J genes are TRBV7-9 and TRBJ1-1; tentative D call: TRBD1 (6 bases). The CDR3 has 14 amino acids. CDR1 and CDR2 (germline): SEHNR, FQNEAQ (reference sequence). Trimming removed 5 bases at V and 4 bases at J, with 14 bases between. The CDR3 region has the DNA TGTGCCAGCAGCCCGCCGCGGACAGTCACTGAAGCTTTCTTT. Residues: CASSPPRTVTEAFF.

This clonotype appeared once. The V gene is TRBV4-2, the J gene TRBJ1-1; D is perhaps TRBD1 (6 bases). The V gene's germline CDR1 is LGHNA and CDR2 YNFKEQ. CDR3 size: 12 residues. V shed 6 bases and J shed 6 bases, with 11 bases lying between them. CDR3 region: CASSHTGSEAFF. The CDR3 DNA is TGTGCCAGCAGTCATACAGGGTCTGAAGCTTTCTTT.

The chain has TRBV25-1 and TRBJ2-3; D is possibly TRBD1 (7 bases). With 3 bases removed from V and 5 bases from J, the gap between germline ends came to 18 bases. The germline CDR1 and CDR2 sequences are MGHDK and SYGVNS. The CDR3 covers 16 residues. Written as DNA, the CDR3 is TGTGCCAGCAGTGACTCGAGGGGGGACAGAGAAGATACGCAGTATTTT. Translated, it gives CASSDSRGDREDTQYF.

This clonotype was recorded at least ten times. The V gene is TRBV5-6, the J gene TRBJ2-4, with TRBD1 as a possible D gene (6 bases). The CDR3 consists of 15 residues. CDR1 SGHDT and CDR2 YYEEEE come from the germline V gene. The V end lost 4 bases, the J end lost 6 bases, and 17 bases lay between the germline ends. As DNA, the CDR3 is TGTGCCAGCAGCCATCATACAGGGTACCTAAACATTCAGTACTTC. It yields the protein CASSHHTGYLNIQYF.

This chain connects TRBV4-1 to TRBJ1-5; 12 bases fit TRBD1. The junction had 3 bases not matched to a gene; V was cut back by 3 bases and J by 0 bases. The germline V gene has CDR1 MGHRA and CDR2 YSYEKL. The CDR3 has 17 amino acids. This CDR3 is CASSQGQGARSNQPQHF. The CDR3 DNA reads as TGCGCCAGCAGCCAGGGACAGGGGGCGCGTAGCAATCAGCCCCAGCATTTT.

V gene TRBV9 combines with J gene TRBJ1-4; D may be TRBD1 (5 bases). The V gene lost 0 bases and the J gene lost 11 bases, with 14 bases spanning the gap. Germline CDR1 SGDLS, CDR2 YYNGEE. The CDR3 totals 14 residues. CDR3 region: CASSVESAEGKLFF. CDR3 nucleotide sequence: TGTGCCAGCAGCGTAGAGAGTGCGGAGGGGAAACTGTTTTTT. The whole variable domain, filled in from reference TRBV9 and TRBJ1-4, reads DSGVTQTPKHLITATGQRVTLRCSPRSGDLSVYWYQQSLDQGLQFLIQYYNGEERAKGNILERFSAQQFPDLHSELNLSSLELGDSALYFCASSVESAEGKLFFGSGTQLSVL.

The chain links TRBV2 to TRBJ2-5; 7 bases are a match to TRBD2. Germline V CDR1 and CDR2: SNHLY, FYNNEI. There are 13 residues in the CDR3. V lost 5 bases, J lost 7 bases, and 7 bases stayed unmatched. The CDR3: CASSRGLGGTQYF. In nucleotides, the CDR3 is TGTGCCAGCAGTCGAGGACTAGGAGGGACCCAGTACTTC. Looking up the rest from reference TRBV2 and TRBJ2-5 gives the full variable domain: EPEVTQTPSHQVTQMGQEVILRCVPISNHLYFYWYRQILGQKVEFLVSFYNNEISEKSEIFDDQFSVERPDGSNFTLKIRSTKLEDSAMYFCASSRGLGGTQYFGPGTRLLVL.

Comment on this clonotype: Mismatch with germline at one junction end may stem from a read error. V usage is TRBV12-3 or TRBV12-4 and J usage is TRBJ2-7; unclear D gene. This CDR3 is 12 amino acids long. This CDR3 is CASSLGKGEQYF. The CDR3, as DNA: TGTGCCAGCAGCTTAGGGAAAGGCGAGCAGTACTTC.

The DNA for the CDR3 is TGTGCCAGCAGCTTAGGGAGTGGCTACACCTTC. It translates to CASSLGSGYTF. The chain employs TRBV7-9 and TRBJ1-2; D gene uncertain. Germline V lookup: CDR1 SEHNR, CDR2 FQNEAQ (reference sequence). The ends were cut back, 1 base at V and 7 bases at J, with 4 bases in the middle. The CDR3 has 11 residues.

V and J are TRBV2 and TRBJ1-1, with D unresolved. The CDR3 has 15 amino acids. Per the germline V gene, CDR1 is SNHLY and CDR2 is FYNNEI. V lost 6 bases and J lost 0, with 14 bases in between. The CDR3 sequence: CASRKDASMNTEAFF. DNA of the CDR3: TGTGCCAGCAGGAAGGACGCCTCGATGAACACTGAAGCTTTCTTT.

This chain joins TRBV25-1 and TRBJ2-5, with 7 bases that match TRBD1. The CDR3 is 16 amino acids. Germline values: CDR1 MGHDK, CDR2 SYGVNS. J gave up 9 bases and V 6 bases, and 19 bases lay outside the gene matches. The CDR3 sequence is CASSPPRTGLRKAQYF. CDR3 nucleotides: TGTGCCAGCAGCCCCCCCAGGACAGGTCTGAGGAAGGCCCAGTACTTC.

The CDR3 sequence is CASSPGPVGEQYF. The CDR3 region has the DNA TGTGCCAGCAGCCCGGGACCGGTGGGAGAGCAGTACTTC. V gene TRBV7-9 combines with J gene TRBJ2-7; the D gene could be TRBD1 or TRBD2 (5 bases each). Germline assignment: CDR1 SEHNR and CDR2 FQNEAQ (reference sequence). CDR3 length equals 13 residues. Deletions cut 5 bases from V and 7 bases from J, with 15 bases between.

The chain joins TRBV10-2 to TRBJ2-7, with D possibly being TRBD2 (5 bases). There are 12 residues in the CDR3. Germline assignment: CDR1 WSHSY and CDR2 SAAADI. With 10 bases removed from V and 5 bases from J, the gap between germline ends came to 15 bases. CDR3 in DNA: TGCGCCACCCGGCCCGGGGTCCACGAGCAGTACTTC. This translates into CATRPGVHEQYF.

The gene calls are TRBV12-3 or TRBV12-4 and TRBJ2-7, with TRBD2 matching over 7 bases. V trimming: 5 bases; J trimming: 1 base; junction bases outside the gene matches: 2. This CDR3 is built from 13 residues. The CDR3 loop is CASSRGRSYEQYF. The CDR3 nucleotides read TGTGCCAGCAGTCGCGGGAGATCCTACGAGCAGTACTTC.

The chain links TRBV15 to TRBJ1-5; D uncertain. The V and J ends lost 5 bases and 6 bases respectively, with 11 bases between them. The CDR3 has 13 amino acids. CDR1 is LNHNV and CDR2 is YYDKDF in the germline V gene (reference sequence). CDR3 in DNA: TGTGCCACCAGCGCCGAGATCGCTCAGCCCCAGCATTTT. This translates into CATSAEIAQPQHF.

The rearrangement joins TRBV20-1 to TRBJ1-6; no definite D call. Trimming pared 1 base from V and 11 bases from J, leaving 21 bases between. This CDR3 is built from 16 residues. Germline assignment: CDR1 DFQATT and CDR2 SNEGSKA (reference sequence). The CDR3 nucleotides are TGCAGTGCTAGAGTATCCCCGGGGAAGGAAGAACCACCCCTCCACTTT. Translated, it gives CSARVSPGKEEPPLHF.

Remarks on this clonotype: As the CDR3 is not closed by the conserved phenylalanine or tryptophan, this likely results from a read error. The chain uses TRBV20-1 and TRBJ2-7; D uncertain. CDR3 length: 10 residues. Germline V gene data show CDR1 as DFQATT and CDR2 as SNEGSKA (reference sequence). V gave up 3 bases and J gave up 4 bases, with 4 bases separating them. The CDR3 DNA reads TGCAGTGCTAGCGAATACGAGCAGTACCTC. It yields the protein CSASEYEQYL.

This chain joins TRBV20-1 and TRBJ2-1; TRBD2 agrees at 12 bases. Unmatched junction bases numbered 10, after V lost 0 bases and J lost 4 bases. The CDR3 loop spans 18 amino acids. Germline-derived CDR1 and CDR2 are DFQATT and SNEGSKA (reference sequence). The CDR3 sequence is CSARDSRTSGDQYNEQFF. CDR3 coding DNA: TGCAGTGCTAGAGATAGTCGGACTAGCGGGGATCAATACAATGAGCAGTTCTTC.

This clonotype was detected only a few times. V gene TRBV10-3 combines with J gene TRBJ2-1; 12 positions match TRBD1. The CDR3 is 14 residues long. Germline V lookup: CDR1 ENHRY, CDR2 SYGVKD. The V gene end was trimmed by 3 bases and the J gene end by 10 bases; junction bases not matched to a gene: 4. This chain's CDR3 is CAISDGTGGKEQFF. The CDR3 coding sequence is TGTGCCATCAGTGATGGGACAGGGGGCAAGGAGCAGTTCTTC.

The chain carries TRBV7-2 and TRBJ2-7; D unresolved. CDR1 is SGHTA and CDR2 is FQGNSA in the germline V gene. CDR3 length: 15 amino acids. V gave up 3 bases and J gave up 5 bases, with 17 bases separating them. CDR3 protein: CASSFAAAPSNEQYF. In DNA form, the CDR3 reads TGTGCCAGCAGCTTCGCGGCAGCCCCATCAAACGAGCAGTACTTC.

This clonotype came up a few times. The rearrangement joins TRBV27 to TRBJ2-7; 9 nucleotides agree with TRBD1. Looked up from germline, CDR1 is MNHEY and CDR2 is SMNVEV (reference sequence). With V trimmed by 7 bases and J by 4 bases, 5 bases remained unmatched. This CDR3 is 13 amino acids long. The CDR3, as DNA: TGTGCCAGCAAGACAGGGGGATTATACGAGCAGTACTTC. It specifies CASKTGGLYEQYF.